The sequence of this T cell receptor (beta chain) was determined in a study of blood T cell repertoires in COVID-19. Study summary: Material from acute and convalescent COVID-19 was sourced from the United States, Italy and Spain. The analysed material was cDNA or gDNA that came from T cells, B-cell-depleted T cells, or PBMCs.

Per the authors' pipeline: Amplification of reference gene primers was used by the study to estimate nucleated cell counts. TCRdb's copy holds only in-frame clones and misses some; the assay was immunoSEQ multiplex PCR. For V, J and clone size, that table is used; D and trimming come from the DNA. This sample has 110,000 to 150,000 clones, with over 70% found just once. Germline V gene lookup returns CDR1 LGHDT and CDR2 YNNKEL (reference sequence). Trimming took 3 bases from V and 0 from J, leaving 3 bases between them. The CDR3 consists of 13 residues. The sample consisted of peripheral blood. The chain recombines TRBV3-1 (or the pseudogene TRBV3-2) with TRBJ1-3; the D is unclear. This clonotype was sampled from a woman aged 60-75 years with acute or convalescent COVID-19. CDR3 sequence reads: CASSQSSGNTIYF. In DNA, the CDR3 is TGTGCCAGCAGCCAGAGCTCTGGAAACACCATATATTTT.